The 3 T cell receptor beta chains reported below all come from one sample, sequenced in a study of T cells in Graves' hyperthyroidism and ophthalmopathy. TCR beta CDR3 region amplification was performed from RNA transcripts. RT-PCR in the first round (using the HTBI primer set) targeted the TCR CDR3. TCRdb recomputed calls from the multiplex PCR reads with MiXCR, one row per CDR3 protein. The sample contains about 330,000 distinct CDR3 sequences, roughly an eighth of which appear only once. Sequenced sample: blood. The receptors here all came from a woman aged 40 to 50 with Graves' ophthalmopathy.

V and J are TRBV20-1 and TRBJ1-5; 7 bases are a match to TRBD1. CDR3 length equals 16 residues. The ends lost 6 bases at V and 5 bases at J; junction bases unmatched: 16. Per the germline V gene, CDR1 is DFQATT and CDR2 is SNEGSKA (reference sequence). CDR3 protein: CSARDRVKVGDQPQHF. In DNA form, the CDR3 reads TGCAGTGCCCGAGACAGGGTAAAGGTAGGGGATCAGCCCCAGCATTTT.

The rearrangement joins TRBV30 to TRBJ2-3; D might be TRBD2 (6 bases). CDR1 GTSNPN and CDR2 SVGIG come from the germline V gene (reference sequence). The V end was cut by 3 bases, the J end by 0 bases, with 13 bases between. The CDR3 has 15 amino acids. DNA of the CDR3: TGTGCCTGGAGAGGAGGGCCTTCTAGCACAGATACGCAGTATTTT. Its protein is CAWRGGPSSTDTQYF.

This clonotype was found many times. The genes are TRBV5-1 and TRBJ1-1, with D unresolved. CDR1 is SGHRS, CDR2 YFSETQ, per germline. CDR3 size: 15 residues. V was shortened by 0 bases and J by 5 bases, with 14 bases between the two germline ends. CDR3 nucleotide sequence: TGCGCCAGCAGCTTGGATGGGCGGGTCGGGACTGAAGCTTTCTTT. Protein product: CASSLDGRVGTEAFF.